A single sample gave rise to the 2 T cell receptor beta chains below, sequenced in a study of CD8+ T cells in alopecia areata. Treatment indicated: oral pan-JAK inhibitor, 5-10 mg twice daily. Reverse transcription of extracted RNA yielded cDNA, which provided the sequencing template. Produced via immunoSEQ multiplex PCR; TCRdb's table is partial and in-frame only. The sample lists 150,000 to 200,000 clones; over 55% were seen once. The sequenced sample was CD4+ T cells sorted from blood, obtained at week 24, from a patient treated with tofacitinib. Receptor source: a human donor with alopecia areata.

The V call is TRBV18, the J call TRBJ2-5, with D tentatively TRBD1 or TRBD2 (5 bases each). The CDR3 has 14 residues. V was clipped by 4 bases and J by 0 bases, with 9 bases between them. Germline loops: CDR1 KGHSH, CDR2 LQKENI. CDR3 sequence: CASSRDRYQETQYF. The CDR3 nucleotides are TGTGCCAGCTCACGGGACCGGTACCAAGAGACCCAGTACTTC.

This clone was counted a few times. The J gene is TRBJ1-1, the V gene TRBV19; no firm D call. The V end was cut by 7 bases, the J end by 1 base, with 13 bases between. This CDR3 region has 14 residues. Germline V gene sequence: CDR1 LNHDA, CDR2 SQIVND (reference sequence). The CDR3: CASTKWPENTEAFF. In nucleotides, the CDR3 is TGTGCCAGTACCAAGTGGCCGGAGAACACTGAAGCTTTCTTT.